This T cell receptor beta chain was sequenced in a study of T cell responses to AZD1222 COVID-19 vaccine. Study-level information: Pooled samples include second doses given at about 4 or 12 weeks.

Whole-study results and caveats: Baseline seropositivity characterized only a handful of AZD1222 recipients.

This clone was observed a handful of times. Its target is unknown. Libraries were prepared by immunoSEQ multiplex PCR; TCRdb keeps only in-frame clonotypes and omits some of them. Here the sample spans 100,000 to 150,000 clones, 87% being singletons. The TCR comes from an adult in good health. The specimen comprised peripheral blood, sampled on day 0 of AZD1222 vaccination.

The CDR3 sequence: CASSFRRGDDGYTF. The CDR3 DNA reads TGCGCCAGCAGCTTCCGGAGGGGCGATGATGGCTACACCTTC. The rearrangement links TRBV5-1 to TRBJ1-2; a possible D gene is TRBD1 (5 bases). The CDR3 is made up of 14 amino acids. Trimming took off 2 bases at V and 6 bases at J, with 14 bases between the two ends. Germline CDR1 reads SGHRS; CDR2 reads YFSETQ.